Presented here are 14 T cell receptor beta chains from one specimen sequenced in a study of patients and donors after allogeneic stem cell transplantation. TCRdb re-called the RT-PCR reads with MiXCR, one entry per CDR3 protein. The data show some 150,000 distinct CDR3 sequences, approximately 35% seen once. Sequenced sample: blood, either unsorted or a sorted T cell fraction (not recorded which). All receptors derive from a human donor who was either an allogeneic HSCT recipient or a stem cell or donor lymphocyte infusion donor (not recorded which). It is not recorded whose cells these are; they may come from a transplant donor.

The CDR3 sequence: CASSKPGLAVHF. CDR3 bases: TGTGCCAGCAGCAAACCGGGACTAGCGGTCCATTTT. V usage is TRBV21-1 and J usage is TRBJ2-3; TRBD2, the table's D call, was not compared with the DNA. TRBV21-1 is termed a pseudogene. CDR3 length: 12 amino acids.

CDR3 sequence: CASSPGHNLETQYF. CDR3 bases: TGTGCCAGCAGTCCGGGACATAATCTAGAGACCCAGTACTTC. The V call is TRBV27, the J call TRBJ2-5; D perhaps matches TRBD1 (6 bases). The length of the CDR3 is 14 residues. Germline-derived CDR1 and CDR2 are MNHEY and SMNVEV (reference sequence). Trimming removed 5 bases at V and 4 bases at J, with 14 bases between.

The chain uses TRBV6-2 or TRBV6-3 and TRBJ1-5; D is possibly TRBD1 (6 bases). The CDR3 length is 13 residues. CDR1 and CDR2 from the germline V gene are MNHEY and SVGEGT. The V gene lost 4 bases and the J gene lost 3 bases, with 7 bases spanning the gap. The DNA for the CDR3 is TGTGCCAGCAGTTGGACAGTCAATCAGCCCCAGCATTTT. This gives the protein CASSWTVNQPQHF.

The V and J genes are TRBV29-1 and TRBJ2-5; D is uncertain. Trimming left V 3 bases short and J 0 bases short, with 11 bases between. Germline lookup yields CDR1 SQVTM and CDR2 ANQGSEA. There are 14 residues in the CDR3. The CDR3 loop reads CSVEAEDYQETQYF. For the CDR3, the DNA is TGCAGCGTTGAGGCCGAAGACTACCAAGAGACCCAGTACTTC.

This clonotype was seen a few times. The chain is built from TRBV20-1 and TRBJ2-7; a possible D gene is TRBD2 (6 bases). This CDR3 spans 13 amino acids. In germline, CDR1 is DFQATT, CDR2 SNEGSKA (reference sequence). V dropped 6 bases and J dropped 0 bases, with 12 bases sitting between them. This chain's CDR3 is CSAAGRLSYEQYV. The CDR3 nucleotides read TGCAGTGCCGCGGGACGGCTCTCCTACGAGCAGTACGTC.

The chain employs TRBV28 and TRBJ1-1; D uncertain. Germline lookup yields CDR1 MDHEN and CDR2 SYDVKM. Between the trimmed V and J ends, which lost 1 base and 8 bases, there was a span of 17 bases. The CDR3 has 15 residues. In DNA form, the CDR3 reads TGTGCCAGCAGTTTATCATCTTCGGCCAACCTAGAAGCTTTCTTT. Its protein product is CASSLSSSANLEAFF.

This clonotype has only one observation. This chain links TRBV27 with TRBJ2-7; 9 bases map to TRBD1. V was pared by 2 bases and J by 3 bases, with 8 bases of the junction left unmatched. CDR3 size: 16 residues. The germline gives CDR1 MNHEY, CDR2 SMNVEV (reference sequence). The CDR3 DNA reads as TGTGCCAGCAGTTTAAGGACAGGGGCCTTCGACTACGAGCAGTACTTC. Its translation is CASSLRTGAFDYEQYF.

This clonotype was seen a few times. This chain joins TRBV2 and TRBJ2-5; a possible D gene is TRBD1 (5 bases). V dropped 7 bases and J dropped 7 bases, with 13 bases sitting between them. Germline V gives CDR1 SNHLY, CDR2 FYNNEI. The CDR3 contains 12 residues. As DNA, the CDR3 is TGTGCCAGCATTCCGGACACTTGGACCCAGTACTTC. Amino acids: CASIPDTWTQYF.

This clonotype was found a few times. J is TRBJ2-3 and V is TRBV20-1; no reliable D call. Germline CDR1 DFQATT, CDR2 SNEGSKA (reference sequence). CDR3 length: 12 amino acids. V lost 4 bases and J 2 bases, leaving 7 bases between the germline ends. In DNA, the CDR3 is TGCAGTGCTACCGGAATCACAGATACGCAGTATTTT. This translates into CSATGITDTQYF.

The gene calls are TRBV28 and TRBJ1-1; unclear D gene. The germline V and J ends were trimmed by 5 bases and 4 bases, with 17 bases remaining between them. This CDR3 has 15 residues. Germline CDR1 is MDHEN and CDR2 is SYDVKM. The DNA for the CDR3 is TGTGCCAGCAGTCTACCGGGAGGCAAGGGCACTGAAGCTTTCTTT. It codes for CASSLPGGKGTEAFF. Drawing the rest from reference TRBV28 and TRBJ1-1, the complete variable domain is DVKVTQSSRYLVKRTGEKVFLECVQDMDHENMFWYRQDPGLGLRLIYFSYDVKMKEKGDIPEGYSVSREKKERFSLILESASTNQTSMYLCASSLPGGKGTEAFFGQGTRLTVV.

The chain couples TRBV20-1 to TRBJ2-1, with D hard to call. The CDR3 spans 17 residues. V dropped 2 bases and J dropped 0 bases, with 17 bases sitting between them. Germline assignment: CDR1 DFQATT and CDR2 SNEGSKA (reference sequence). DNA for the CDR3: TGCAGTGCTAGACTAGTCGGGCCGCCGAGCTCCTACAATGAGCAGTTCTTC. Its translation is CSARLVGPPSSYNEQFF.

The chain joins TRBV5-6 to TRBJ2-7; 8 bases fit TRBD2. The J segment lost 0 bases and the V segment lost 2 bases, leaving 1 base of the junction unmatched. This CDR3 is built from 14 residues. Germline CDR1 SGHDT, CDR2 YYEEEE. Written as DNA, the CDR3 is TGTGCCAGCAGCTTCCTAGCGGGCTCCTACGAGCAGTACTTC. This sequence encodes CASSFLAGSYEQYF.

The V and J genes are TRBV5-1 and TRBJ1-1; D gene uncertain. Germline-derived CDR1 and CDR2 are SGHRS and YFSETQ. The CDR3 has 13 amino acids. V gave up 0 bases and J gave up 3 bases, with 6 bases separating them. The CDR3 DNA is TGCGCCAGCAGCTTGGACACTTACACTGAAGCTTTCTTT. It codes for CASSLDTYTEAFF.

The chain couples TRBV12-3 or TRBV12-4 to TRBJ2-3; D might be TRBD2 (5 bases). Deletions cut 7 bases from V and 4 bases from J, with 9 bases between. This CDR3 region has 12 residues. The CDR3 nucleotides are TGTGCCAGCACCAGGACTCCAGATACGCAGTATTTT. Encoded protein: CASTRTPDTQYF.